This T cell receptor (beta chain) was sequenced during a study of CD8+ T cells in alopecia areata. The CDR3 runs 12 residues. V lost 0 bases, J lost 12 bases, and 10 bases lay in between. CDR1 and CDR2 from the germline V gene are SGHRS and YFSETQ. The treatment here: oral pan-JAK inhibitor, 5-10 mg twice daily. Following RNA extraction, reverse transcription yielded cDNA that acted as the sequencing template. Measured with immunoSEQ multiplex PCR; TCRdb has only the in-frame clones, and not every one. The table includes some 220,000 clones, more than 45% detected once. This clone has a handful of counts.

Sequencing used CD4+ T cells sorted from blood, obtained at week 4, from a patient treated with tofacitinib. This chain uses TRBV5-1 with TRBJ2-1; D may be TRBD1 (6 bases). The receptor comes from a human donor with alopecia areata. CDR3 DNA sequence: TGCGCCAGCAGCTTGGACAGGGTGGGGCAGTTCTTC. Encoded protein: CASSLDRVGQFF.